This T cell receptor (beta chain) was recovered during a study of blood T cell repertoires in COVID-19. Whole-study context: The samples span acute and convalescent COVID-19 from the United States, Italy and Spain. In each case, the material was cDNA or gDNA derived from T cells, B-cell-depleted T cells, or PBMCs.

Original analysis: For nucleated cells, counts were estimated from reference gene primer amplification. This table comes from immunoSEQ multiplex PCR, and its TCRdb copy is limited to in-frame clones, with some not included. The V and J calls and clone size are taken from that table; D and trimming were inferred from the DNA. The sample includes about 240,000 clones, over 65% of them seen just once. Germline assignment: CDR1 SGHKS and CDR2 YYEKEE (reference sequence). The CDR3 covers 16 residues. Trimming removed 4 bases from V and 6 bases from J, with 17 bases in between. The sequence was obtained from a woman of 80 years or more with acute or convalescent COVID-19. Sequenced material: peripheral blood. The V call is TRBV5-5, the J call TRBJ1-6; tentative D call: TRBD1 (5 bases). The CDR3 DNA sequence: TGTGCCAGCAGCCAGGCCGCGCGGGGGATTAATTCACCCCTCCACTTT. This gives the protein CASSQAARGINSPLHF. Full variable domain (remainder filled in from reference TRBV5-5 and TRBJ1-6): DAGVTQSPTHLIKTRGQQVTLRCSPISGHKSVSWYQQVLGQGPQFIFQYYEKEERGRGNFPDRFSARQFPNYSSELNVNALLLGDSALYLCASSQAARGINSPLHFGNGTRLTVT.